Listed below are T cell receptor beta chains from one sample, sequenced in a study of blood T cell repertoires in COVID-19. The assay was immunoSEQ multiplex PCR, and TCRdb's table has in-frame clones only and misses some. Of some 230,000 clones in the sample, about four fifths were seen once. The sequenced sample consisted of PBMCs or T cells enriched from blood (not recorded which). The source is a woman between 40 and 50 years old with acute COVID-19. The CDR3 runs from the conserved cysteine through the conserved F or W. The D gene is left open where the match is weak. Not every row has a clone size; where given, it reads once, few, many or a size class.

j_call	clone_size	d_call	v_call	cdr3_aa	cdr3_nt
TRBJ1-3	-	-	TRBV30	CAWSRGIGNTIYF	TGTGCCTGGTCTCGGGGGATTGGAAACACCATATATTTT
TRBJ1-5	-	-	TRBV7-9	CASSPVELNQPQHF	TGTGCCAGCAGCCCCGTGGAGCTGAATCAGCCCCAGCATTTT
TRBJ2-1	-	TRBD1	TRBV3-1/TRBV3-2	CASSPGQTYNEQFF	TGTGCCAGCAGCCCGGGACAGACCTACAATGAGCAGTTCTTC
TRBJ1-1	-	-	TRBV7-2	CASSLAYHTEAFF	TGTGCCAGCAGCTTAGCCTATCACACTGAAGCTTTCTTT
TRBJ2-7	once	-	TRBV27	CASSLGSVSSYEQYF	TGTGCCAGCAGTTTAGGGAGCGTTAGCTCCTACGAGCAGTACTTC
TRBJ1-3	-	-	TRBV15	CATSSRAGNTIYF	TGTGCCACCAGCAGCAGGGCCGGAAACACCATATATTTT
TRBJ2-3	-	TRBD2	TRBV28	CASSSGTSGDADTQYF	TGTGCCAGCAGTTCCGGGACTAGCGGGGACGCAGATACGCAGTATTTT
TRBJ2-7	-	TRBD1	TRBV29-1	CSGSRDRGPKIYEQYF	TGCAGCGGAAGCCGGGACAGGGGCCCCAAAATCTACGAGCAGTACTTC
TRBJ2-2	-	-	TRBV5-1	CASSKGTPHTGELFF	TGCGCCAGCAGCAAAGGGACACCTCACACCGGGGAGCTGTTTTTT
TRBJ1-2	-	-	TRBV7-8	CASSLAHPIRGYTF	TGTGCCAGCAGCTTAGCGCACCCAATCAGGGGCTACACCTTC
TRBJ1-3	-	-	TRBV9	CASSGRDIHSGNTIYF	TGTGCCAGCAGCGGCCGGGACATTCACTCTGGAAACACCATATATTTT
TRBJ2-7	-	-	TRBV12-2	CASRLGFSNSYEQYF	TGTGCAAGTCGCTTAGGTTTTAGTAACTCCTACGAGCAGTACTTC
TRBJ2-7	-	-	TRBV18	CASSRPPHYEQYF	TGTGCCAGCTCCAGGCCACCCCACTACGAGCAGTACTTC
TRBJ2-7	-	-	TRBV5-6	CASSYVGRNEQYF	TGTGCCAGCAGCTATGTGGGGCGGAACGAGCAGTACTTC
TRBJ2-3	-	-	TRBV6-5	CASSPRFPPDTQYF	TGTGCCAGCAGCCCCCGTTTCCCCCCAGATACGCAGTATTTT
TRBJ1-1	-	-	TRBV28	CASSSHRLGGNTEAFF	TGTGCCAGCAGTTCTCACCGCCTGGGGGGGAACACTGAAGCTTTCTTT
TRBJ2-4	-	TRBD1	TRBV18	CASFGTGGDIQYF	TGTGCCAGCTTCGGGACAGGAGGGGACATTCAGTACTTC
TRBJ2-5	-	TRBD2	TRBV5-1	CASSFSGEETQYF	TGCGCCAGCAGCTTTAGCGGGGAAGAGACCCAGTACTTC
TRBJ2-7	once	-	TRBV2	CASSNLQGIDEQYF	TGTGCCAGCAGTAACTTGCAGGGGATAGACGAGCAGTACTTC
TRBJ2-7	-	-	TRBV7-2	CASSSGPPYEQYF	TGTGCCAGCAGCTCTGGGCCTCCCTACGAGCAGTACTTC
TRBJ1-2	-	TRBD1	TRBV19	CASSIGTGGPFPYGYTF	TGTGCCAGTAGTATCGGGACAGGGGGCCCCTTCCCCTATGGCTACACCTTC
TRBJ1-5	few	TRBD1	TRBV25-1	CASSAQGQGDQPQHF	TGTGCCAGCAGTGCCCAGGGACAGGGCGATCAGCCCCAGCATTTT
TRBJ2-2	-	-	TRBV7-9	CASSLIGRTGELFF	TGTGCCAGCAGCTTAATCGGTCGCACCGGGGAGCTGTTTTTT
TRBJ2-7	-	TRBD2	TRBV3-1/TRBV3-2	CASSQAGGYSYEQYF	TGTGCCAGCAGCCAAGCGGGGGGATACTCCTACGAGCAGTACTTC
TRBJ2-3	-	TRBD2	TRBV27	CASSSPFGLADTQYF	TGTGCCAGCAGTTCACCATTCGGACTAGCGGATACGCAGTATTTT
TRBJ2-7	-	TRBD2	TRBV5-1	CASSFLAGQEQYF	TGCGCCAGCAGCTTTTTAGCGGGGCAAGAGCAGTACTTC
TRBJ1-2	-	-	TRBV28	CASSLQGIEGYTF	TGTGCCAGCAGTCTTCAGGGAATTGAAGGCTACACCTTC
TRBJ2-7	-	TRBD2	TRBV5-1	CASSLLPGAGEQYF	TGCGCCAGCAGCTTGTTGCCGGGAGCGGGGGAGCAGTACTTC
TRBJ2-1	-	-	TRBV5-1	CASSPLVAPSNEQFF	TGCGCCAGCAGCCCTCTAGTTGCCCCAAGCAATGAGCAGTTCTTC
TRBJ2-7	-	-	TRBV2	CASSAGLFYEQYF	TGTGCCAGCAGCGCTGGACTGTTCTACGAGCAGTACTTC
TRBJ2-5	-	-	TRBV6-2/TRBV6-3	CASSPLKTQYF	TGTGCCAGCAGTCCCCTTAAGACCCAGTACTTC
TRBJ1-3	-	-	TRBV29-1	CSVSERNTIYF	TGCAGCGTAAGTGAGCGGAACACCATATATTTT
TRBJ2-3	-	TRBD1	TRBV7-2	CASRRDRYTDTQYF	TGTGCCAGCAGACGGGACAGGTACACAGATACGCAGTATTTT
TRBJ1-1	-	-	TRBV6-4	CASRPQGWSTEAFF	TGTGCCAGCAGACCCCAGGGATGGAGCACTGAAGCTTTCTTT
TRBJ2-1	-	-	TRBV27	CASRIKSPYNEQFF	TGTGCCAGCAGAATAAAATCCCCCTACAATGAGCAGTTCTTC
TRBJ1-1	-	-	TRBV18	CASSPLEQLNTEAFF	TGTGCCAGCTCACCCCTGGAACAGTTGAACACTGAAGCTTTCTTT
TRBJ2-7	-	TRBD2	TRBV5-4	CASSAGLAGPSYEQYF	TGTGCCAGCAGCGCGGGACTAGCGGGCCCTTCCTACGAGCAGTACTTC
TRBJ2-2	-	TRBD1	TRBV15	CATSAGTGRTGELFF	TGTGCCACCAGCGCCGGGACAGGGAGAACCGGGGAGCTGTTTTTT
TRBJ1-2	-	-	TRBV7-2	CASRRVANYGYTF	TGTGCCAGCCGGAGGGTAGCTAACTATGGCTACACCTTC
TRBJ2-3	few	TRBD2	TRBV3-1/TRBV3-2	CASSQDRLAGSLRPDTQYF	TGTGCCAGCAGCCAAGATCGACTAGCGGGGAGCTTACGCCCAGATACGCAGTATTTT
TRBJ1-2	-	-	TRBV24-1	CATSRSGYGYTF	TGTGCCACCAGCCGATCAGGATATGGCTACACCTTC
TRBJ1-5	-	TRBD1	TRBV28	CASTRDRGGQPQHF	TGTGCCAGCACCCGGGACAGGGGGGGTCAGCCCCAGCATTTT
TRBJ1-2	-	TRBD1	TRBV19	CASIGLDRGGGYTF	TGTGCCAGTATTGGTCTGGACAGGGGAGGAGGCTACACCTTC
TRBJ1-2	once	-	TRBV4-1	CASSPGINYGYTF	TGCGCCAGCAGCCCCGGGATAAACTATGGCTACACCTTC
TRBJ2-3	few	TRBD1	TRBV6-5	CASSYSRTGGADTQYF	TGTGCCAGCAGTTACTCGAGGACAGGGGGGGCAGATACGCAGTATTTT
TRBJ1-5	-	TRBD1	TRBV20-1	CSARGQVGQPQHF	TGCAGTGCTCGTGGACAGGTTGGGCAGCCCCAGCATTTT
TRBJ1-3	-	-	TRBV11-2	CASSTEGRGSGNTIYF	TGTGCCAGCAGCACAGAGGGGAGGGGCTCTGGAAACACCATATATTTT
TRBJ2-7	once	-	TRBV5-1	CASSLDGYEQYF	TGCGCCAGCAGCCTGGACGGGTACGAGCAGTACTTC
TRBJ2-4	-	-	TRBV18	CASSAAGLAKNIQYF	TGTGCCAGCTCAGCCGCAGGGTTAGCCAAAAACATTCAGTACTTC
TRBJ2-3	-	TRBD2	TRBV3-1/TRBV3-2	CASSHILRGGSLDTQYF	TGTGCCAGCAGCCATATCTTACGGGGGGGATCTCTAGATACGCAGTATTTT